These 18 T cell receptor beta chains were all obtained from the same sample, sequenced in a study of technical replicates of blood from a handful of donors. Here immunoSEQ multiplex PCR was the method, and the copy in TCRdb shows in-frame clones only, minus some. Seen here are under 95,000 clones, 75% to 95% observed once, and the top ten hold under 0.4%. Sequencing was carried out using T cells isolated from PBMCs. Every receptor here comes from a human donor in good health. Some clones in this sample may be carry-over from other donors' samples.

This chain links TRBV7-9 with TRBJ2-3; D gene ambiguous. V shed 4 bases and J shed 8 bases, with 7 bases lying between them. Germline CDR1 SEHNR, CDR2 FQNEAQ (reference sequence). The CDR3 totals 11 residues. CDR3 coding DNA: TGTGCCAGCAGCTGGCTAGGTACGCAGTATTTT. This gives the protein CASSWLGTQYF.

The chain recombines TRBV29-1 with TRBJ2-2; D is perhaps TRBD2 (6 bases). The length of the CDR3 is 16 residues. CDR1 and CDR2 (germline): SQVTM, ANQGSEA. V was clipped by 1 base and J by 8 bases, with 20 bases between them. CDR3 region: CSVEAQRSGATGELFF. The CDR3 region has the DNA TGCAGCGTTGAAGCGCAACGGTCGGGAGCTACTGGGGAGCTGTTTTTT.

This chain connects TRBV2 to TRBJ1-1, with TRBD1 matching 7 bases. Trimming removed 6 bases from V and 2 bases from J; junction bases left unmatched: 6. The CDR3 length is 14 residues. The germline CDR1 and CDR2 sequences are SNHLY and FYNNEI. The CDR3 here is CASRAGTANTEAFF. The CDR3, as DNA: TGTGCCAGCAGAGCCGGGACAGCTAACACTGAAGCTTTCTTT.

The rearrangement links TRBV28 to TRBJ2-1; 9 positions match TRBD1. In germline, CDR1 is MDHEN, CDR2 SYDVKM. Trimming cost V 5 bases and J 6 bases; bases outside gene matches: 11. The CDR3 length is 16 residues. The CDR3 DNA is TGTGCCAGCAGTCCCCTTCGGGACAGGGACATCAATGAGCAGTTCTTC. This codes for CASSPLRDRDINEQFF.

The DNA for the CDR3 is TGTGCCAGCAGCTTAGGGACAGGAGCCTACGAGCAGTACTTC. It specifies CASSLGTGAYEQYF. V usage is TRBV7-2 and J usage is TRBJ2-7, with 7 bases fitting TRBD1. The CDR3 runs to 14 residues. Germline values: CDR1 SGHTA, CDR2 FQGNSA. V was clipped by 1 base and J by 2 bases; unmatched bases: 2.

This clone was seen just once. The chain has TRBV5-6 and TRBJ1-5; D is perhaps TRBD1 (5 bases). The germline CDR1 and CDR2 sequences are SGHDT and YYEEEE. This CDR3 has 15 residues. The ends were cut back, 2 bases at V and 7 bases at J, with 16 bases in the middle. CDR3 coding DNA: TGTGCCAGCAGCTTATGGGTGGGGGAGGAACAGCCCCAGCATTTT. Its protein is CASSLWVGEEQPQHF.

This chain uses TRBV9 with TRBJ2-2; 9 bases are shared with TRBD2. The CDR3 length is 18 residues. Germline V gene sequence: CDR1 SGDLS, CDR2 YYNGEE. The ends lost 4 bases at V and 1 base at J; junction bases unmatched: 11. CDR3 coding DNA: TGTGCCAGCAGCCTGACCGGAAGTAGCGGGGGGAACACCGGGGAGCTGTTTTTT. Amino acid sequence: CASSLTGSSGGNTGELFF.

V gene TRBV6-5 combines with J gene TRBJ2-7, with D perhaps matching TRBD2 (6 bases). Deletions cut 5 bases from V and 0 bases from J, with 11 bases between. Germline-derived CDR1 and CDR2 are MNHEY and SVGAGI. This CDR3 is 14 amino acids long. The CDR3 loop reads CASSARRDSYEQYF. DNA of the CDR3: TGTGCCAGCAGTGCAAGGCGGGACTCCTACGAGCAGTACTTC.

This clone was counted between two and nine times. The chain joins TRBV4-2 to TRBJ1-1, with a tentative D call TRBD1 (6 bases). The CDR3 is made up of 18 amino acids. Germline CDR1 LGHNA, CDR2 YNFKEQ. V was shortened by 0 bases and J by 0 bases, with 17 bases between the two germline ends. DNA for the CDR3: TGTGCCAGCAGCCAAGATAGGATGGGACACTCCATGAACACTGAAGCTTTCTTT. Its translation is CASSQDRMGHSMNTEAFF.

This clone appeared once. The chain employs TRBV2 and TRBJ1-4; no definite D call. V lost 4 bases, J lost 8 bases, and 17 bases lay in between. CDR3 length equals 15 residues. Germline V lookup: CDR1 SNHLY, CDR2 FYNNEI. The CDR3 nucleotides read TGTGCCAGCAGTGCCTTTTTTCGGGGAAGGGAAAAACTGTTTTTT. Translated: CASSAFFRGREKLFF.

The J gene is TRBJ2-5, the V gene TRBV11-2; D unresolved. Germline V gene data show CDR1 as SGHAT and CDR2 as FQNNGV. The CDR3 contains 13 residues. With 3 bases removed from V and 1 base from J, the gap between germline ends came to 6 bases. The CDR3 DNA is TGTGCCAGCAGCTTCAGTCTCCAAGAGACCCAGTACTTC. Translation gives CASSFSLQETQYF.

The rearrangement joins TRBV19 to TRBJ1-6; D possibly corresponds to TRBD1 (6 bases). Per the germline V gene, CDR1 is LNHDA and CDR2 is SQIVND (reference sequence). Trimming stripped 5 bases from V and 11 bases from J, with 13 bases between. The CDR3 extends over 13 amino acids. The CDR3 DNA reads as TGTGCCAGTAGTTTCACAGGGAAACCACCCCTCCACTTT. Translating gives CASSFTGKPPLHF.

The J gene is TRBJ1-6, the V gene TRBV9; 7 bases map to TRBD1. CDR3 length equals 17 residues. Trimming took 3 bases from V and 1 from J; bases not matched to a gene: 7. Looked up from germline, CDR1 is SGDLS and CDR2 is YYNGEE. The CDR3 protein is CASSANRGVSYNSPLHF. As DNA, the CDR3 is TGTGCCAGCAGCGCCAACAGGGGAGTATCCTATAATTCACCCCTCCACTTT.

This clone was observed once. The chain joins TRBV10-2 to TRBJ2-7, with D possibly being TRBD1 (6 bases). Germline V CDR1 and CDR2: WSHSY, SAAADI. Trimming left V 4 bases short and J 3 bases short, with 13 bases between. The CDR3 runs 14 residues. This CDR3 is CASSVSLGGYEQYF. The CDR3 nucleotides read TGCGCCAGCAGTGTGTCCCTAGGGGGCTACGAGCAGTACTTC.

V and J are TRBV27 and TRBJ1-2; the D is unclear. V was clipped by 9 bases and J by 5 bases, with 13 bases between them. CDR1 is MNHEY and CDR2 is SMNVEV in the germline V gene (reference sequence). The CDR3 is 12 amino acids. CDR3: CASRESPYGYTF. For the CDR3, the DNA is TGTGCCAGTCGAGAATCGCCATATGGCTACACCTTC.

J is TRBJ2-5 and V is TRBV5-1, with 10 bases fitting TRBD1. Germline assignment: CDR1 SGHRS and CDR2 YFSETQ. The CDR3 runs to 15 residues. V lost 0 bases, J lost 8 bases, and 7 bases stayed unmatched. For the CDR3, the DNA is TGCGCCAGCAGCTTGGGGGGACAGGGGAGGTCAACCCAGTACTTC. Protein: CASSLGGQGRSTQYF.

The chain joins TRBV5-6 to TRBJ2-7; no definite D call. Looked up from germline, CDR1 is SGHDT and CDR2 is YYEEEE. Trimming cost V 2 bases and J 5 bases, with 11 bases left between them. The CDR3 totals 13 residues. The DNA for the CDR3 is TGTGCCAGCAGCTTACAACAAGCGAACGAGCAGTACTTC. Protein product: CASSLQQANEQYF.

The genes are TRBV18 and TRBJ2-3, with D uncertain. CDR1 is KGHSH and CDR2 is LQKENI in the germline V gene. The CDR3 spans 12 residues. The V end was cut by 6 bases, the J end by 2 bases, with 6 bases between. The CDR3 spells CASSPYTDTQYF. DNA for the CDR3: TGTGCCAGCTCGCCCTACACAGATACGCAGTATTTT.